The 6 T cell receptor beta chains below were found in one sample sequenced in a study of beta chain features in type 1 diabetes. Expressed TCRB transcripts were sequenced after all isolated RNA was converted to cDNA. Profiling relied on immunoSEQ multiplex PCR, and the TCRdb table lists in-frame clones only, not all of them. The sample lists 240,000 or so clones, roughly 20% seen once, with about 0.028% in the top ten. No antigen is known for these receptors. Regarding the study as a whole: The study found moderately but significantly shorter TCRB CDR3s in all four CD4+ subsets of Type 1 diabetes patients.

The sequencing sample was made of naive CD4+ T cells from blood. Every receptor here comes from a middle-aged woman with type 1 diabetes.

This chain uses TRBV14 with TRBJ1-5; TRBD1 is a possible D gene (5 bases). Trimming removed 4 bases at V and 6 bases at J, with 10 bases between. Looked up from germline, CDR1 is SGHDN and CDR2 is FVKESK. CDR3 length equals 13 residues. The CDR3 region is CASSRQGGQPQHF. In DNA, the CDR3 is TGTGCCAGCAGCCGTCAGGGAGGTCAGCCCCAGCATTTT.

The rearrangement links TRBV6-5 to TRBJ2-5; 8 bases line up with TRBD1. CDR3 length: 16 residues. The V gene end was trimmed by 3 bases and the J gene end by 5 bases; junction bases not matched to a gene: 11. The germline CDR1 and CDR2 sequences are MNHEY and SVGAGI. Here the CDR3 DNA reads TGTGCCAGCAGTTATTCCTGGACAGGGATGGTGGAGACCCAGTACTTC. Amino acids: CASSYSWTGMVETQYF.

This clone has more than one count but fewer than ten. This chain joins TRBV7-3 and TRBJ2-2, with TRBD1 matching over 7 bases. Trimming took 4 bases from V and 2 from J; bases not matched to a gene: 7. The length of the CDR3 is 16 residues. Germline CDR1 and CDR2: SGHTA and FQGTGA. CDR3 in DNA: TGTGCCAGCAGCTGGTCGGGACAGCCTAACACCGGGGAGCTGTTTTTT. It yields the protein CASSWSGQPNTGELFF.

The J gene is TRBJ2-1, the V gene TRBV21-1; TRBD2, the D gene given by the table, was not confirmed from the DNA. TRBV21-1 is shown as a pseudogene. The CDR3 runs to 19 residues. In nucleotides, the CDR3 is TGTGCCAGCAGCACCTTGCGGCTAGCGGGAGGGCCGTGCCTTCATGGGGAGTTCTTC. Translated, it gives CASSTLRLAGGPCLHGEFF.

This clone was found a few times. This rearrangement joins TRBV4-3 to TRBJ2-5; D call uncertain. Trimming left V 0 bases short and J 13 bases short, with 18 bases between. This CDR3 is 14 amino acids long. Germline CDR1 is LGHNA and CDR2 is YSLEER. The CDR3 loop is CASSQETDGPPLYF. CDR3 bases: TGCGCCAGCAGCCAAGAGACTGACGGTCCCCCCCTGTACTTC.

The chain uses TRBV5-1 and TRBJ1-4; D remains ambiguous. The CDR3 is made up of 12 amino acids. CDR1 SGHRS and CDR2 YFSETQ come from the germline V gene. Trimming took 6 bases from V and 16 from J, leaving 19 bases between them. The CDR3 spells CASTEQLGVWFF. The CDR3 nucleotides read TGCGCCAGCACCGAGCAGCTTGGAGTTTGGTTTTTT.